This T cell receptor beta chain was profiled in a study of tumor-infiltrating lymphocytes in primary liver carcinoma. The authors made TCR beta cDNA from about 500 ng total RNA with a constant-region primer. Libraries for TCR beta were built through three nested multiplex PCR rounds, which together made up a slightly modified ARM-PCR procedure. TCRdb reprocessed the multiplex PCR reads with MiXCR, giving one entry per CDR3 protein. The data hold fewer than 200,000 distinct CDR3 sequences, with around 85% observed a single time. Study-level results: The top-250-clone fraction was significantly higher in tumors than in blood (p = 0.039). Only about 8-24% of top clones were detected in each of the five tumor regions. Overlap between tumor regions exceeded overlap of tumor with adjacent tissue or blood.

Regarding this clonotype: Its antigen is not identified. Compared with germline, one end of the junction differs, possibly owing to a read error.

Unsorted bulk tissue of about 19-33 mg yielded co-extracted RNA and DNA. The clonotype originates from a man between 35 and 55 years old with primary liver carcinoma and hepatitis B virus infection. The sequenced material came from tumor tissue from primary liver carcinoma.

CDR3 loop: CASILAYTQYF. The CDR3 DNA follows: TGTGCCAGCATCTTAGCATATACGCAGTATTTT. The genes are TRBV7-8 and TRBJ2-3, with D uncertain. Germline V lookup: CDR1 SGHVS, CDR2 FQNEAQ. The CDR3 contains 11 residues.